This entry describes one TCR beta chain. Germline values: CDR1 MNHEY, CDR2 SMNVEV (reference sequence). With 4 bases removed from V and 0 bases from J, the gap between germline ends came to 10 bases. This CDR3 spans 15 amino acids. This sample is part of a study of blood T cell repertoires in COVID-19. TCRdb's table, derived via immunoSEQ multiplex PCR, lists solely in-frame clones and lacks some. The data hold approximately 70,000 clones, with around 89% observed a single time. Sequencing was performed on peripheral blood. The chain uses TRBV27 and TRBJ1-5; D possibly corresponds to TRBD1 (5 bases). This TCR derives from a woman aged 60 to 75 with acute or convalescent COVID-19. The CDR3 protein is CASSSFGGSNQPQHF. The DNA of the CDR3 is TGTGCCAGCAGTTCCTTCGGGGGTAGCAATCAGCCCCAGCATTTT.